What follows are 16 T cell receptor beta chains derived from one specimen sequenced in a study of cytomegalovirus exposure and HLA in healthy donors. The study ran its PCR with 60 Vbeta and 13 Jbeta primers. Profiling relied on immunoSEQ multiplex PCR, and the TCRdb table lists in-frame clones only, not all of them. The sample has 150,000 to 200,000 clones, about 75% seen once; the top ten hold roughly 2%. The sample taken for sequencing was PBMCs. These TCRs come from a female donor in good health and CMV-seronegative.

The rearrangement joins TRBV28 to TRBJ1-4; D is undetermined. V was trimmed by 6 bases and J by 8 bases, leaving 13 bases between them. The CDR3 contains 13 residues. The germline gives CDR1 MDHEN, CDR2 SYDVKM. CDR3 nucleotides: TGTGCCAGCAGCCCCGCGAGGAGAGAAAAACTGTTTTTT. Protein: CASSPARREKLFF.

The V call is TRBV19, the J call TRBJ2-7, with D tentatively TRBD1 (5 bases). The V gene lost 6 bases and the J gene lost 1 base, with 16 bases spanning the gap. From germline, CDR1 is LNHDA and CDR2 SQIVND (reference sequence). The CDR3 is 15 amino acids. CDR3 nucleotides: TGTGCCAGTAGATTCAGGGAAAAGGGTTCCTACGAGCAGTACTTC. Protein product: CASRFREKGSYEQYF.

This clone has only a few counts. The chain links TRBV30 to TRBJ2-7, with D maybe TRBD2 (6 bases). CDR1 and CDR2 (germline): GTSNPN, SVGIG (reference sequence). Between the trimmed V and J ends, which lost 1 base and 4 bases, there was a span of 17 bases. The CDR3 consists of 15 residues. CDR3: CAWSGSPTGVYEQYF. In DNA form, the CDR3 reads TGTGCCTGGAGTGGATCCCCCACGGGAGTGTACGAGCAGTACTTC.

The chain links TRBV25-1 to TRBJ2-5; D might be TRBD2 (5 bases). The CDR3 is 13 amino acids. The ends were cut back, 7 bases at V and 5 bases at J, with 14 bases in the middle. CDR1 is MGHDK, CDR2 SYGVNS, per germline. CDR3 loop: CASTLRRGETQYF. In DNA, the CDR3 is TGTGCCAGCACCCTTCGTCGAGGGGAGACCCAGTACTTC.

This clone was seen just once. This chain's CDR3 is CASSSWDLGDEQFF. CDR3 sequence (DNA): TGTGCCAGCAGCTCCTGGGACTTAGGAGATGAGCAGTTCTTC. The chain uses TRBV21-1 and TRBJ2-1; TRBD2 is the table's D call, not checked against the DNA. TRBV21-1 is assigned pseudogene status. The CDR3 contains 14 residues.

J is TRBJ2-3 and V is TRBV11-2, with 13 nucleotides matching TRBD2. The CDR3 sequence is 15 residues long. In germline, CDR1 is SGHAT, CDR2 FQNNGV. V lost 5 bases, J lost 5 bases, and 4 bases stayed unmatched. CDR3 sequence: CASSGTSGNGDTQYF. The CDR3 region has the DNA TGTGCCAGCAGCGGGACTAGCGGGAACGGAGATACGCAGTATTTT.

This clone was observed a single time. This chain links TRBV19 with TRBJ1-1; a possible D gene is TRBD1 (6 bases). The CDR3 is made up of 14 amino acids. Germline V lookup: CDR1 LNHDA, CDR2 SQIVND (reference sequence). The V gene lost 7 bases and the J gene lost 1 base, with 13 bases spanning the gap. DNA of the CDR3: TGTGCCAGTAATTCAGGGGCTCCGAACACTGAAGCTTTCTTT. Translation gives CASNSGAPNTEAFF.

The chain joins TRBV5-6 to TRBJ1-2; TRBD1 aligns across 7 bases. Per germline, CDR1 SGHDT and CDR2 YYEEEE. CDR3 size: 16 residues. V lost 4 bases, J lost 0 bases, and 9 bases stayed unmatched. The CDR3 region is CASSPSGQATNYGYTF. The CDR3 bases are TGTGCCAGCAGCCCGAGTGGACAGGCGACTAACTATGGCTACACCTTC.

The rearrangement uses TRBV2 and TRBJ1-5; perhaps TRBD1 as D (6 bases). This CDR3 comprises 16 residues. Germline-derived CDR1 and CDR2 are SNHLY and FYNNEI. Trimming took off 6 bases at V and 0 bases at J, with 15 bases between the two ends. The chain's CDR3 is CASSSGAVHSNQPQHF. DNA for the CDR3: TGTGCCAGCAGCTCAGGGGCCGTCCATAGCAATCAGCCCCAGCATTTT.

The chain is built from TRBV4-1 and TRBJ1-2; 8 nucleotides align to TRBD1. This CDR3 contains 15 residues. Germline V gives CDR1 MGHRA, CDR2 YSYEKL. V lost 1 base to trimming and J lost 4 bases; unmatched junction nucleotides: 5. DNA for the CDR3: TGCGCCAGCAGCCAAGCGGCCGGGACAGGCTATGGCTACACCTTC. Translating gives CASSQAAGTGYGYTF.

The CDR3: CASSPTRAGELFF. For the CDR3, the DNA is TGTGCCAGCTCTCCTACGAGAGCCGGGGAGCTGTTTTTT. The V and J genes are TRBV18 and TRBJ2-2; D not resolved. Germline values: CDR1 KGHSH, CDR2 LQKENI. CDR3 length: 13 residues. V was cut by 6 bases and J by 6 bases, with 11 bases left in between. The whole variable domain, filled in from reference TRBV18 and TRBJ2-2, reads NAGVMQNPRHLVRRRGQEARLRCSPMKGHSHVYWYRQLPEEGLKFMVYLQKENIIDESGMPKERFSAEFPKEGPSILRIQQVVRGDSAAYFCASSPTRAGELFFGEGSRLTVL.

This clone was counted between two and nine times. The chain is built from TRBV5-1 and TRBJ2-7; weak D call: TRBD2 (6 bases). Germline CDR1 SGHRS, CDR2 YFSETQ. The length of the CDR3 is 14 residues. V lost 4 bases and J 4 bases, leaving 15 bases between the germline ends. In nucleotides, the CDR3 is TGCGCCAGCAGCCCAGCGGCGCGGGGATACGAGCAGTACTTC. Its translation is CASSPAARGYEQYF.

This sequence joins TRBV6-1 and TRBJ1-2; 7 nucleotides match TRBD1. From germline, CDR1 is MNHNS and CDR2 SASEGT. The length of the CDR3 is 14 residues. With 3 bases clipped from V and 4 bases from J, the junction kept 5 bases outside the gene matches. The CDR3 region has the DNA TGTGCCAGCAGTGACATAACAGGGGTCTATGGCTACACCTTC. Residues: CASSDITGVYGYTF.

This chain connects TRBV29-1 to TRBJ2-5; the D gene is possibly TRBD2 (7 bases). The germline CDR1 and CDR2 sequences are SQVTM and ANQGSEA. CDR3 length: 13 residues. With 3 bases removed from V and 4 bases from J, the gap between germline ends came to 12 bases. The DNA of the CDR3 is TGCAGCGTTGAGGGGGGCGGGGGAGAGACCCAGTACTTC. Residues: CSVEGGGGETQYF.

The chain couples TRBV5-1 to TRBJ2-7, with D tentatively TRBD2 (7 bases). This CDR3 spans 15 amino acids. The V gene lost 0 bases and the J gene lost 0 bases, with 10 bases spanning the gap. Germline V gives CDR1 SGHRS, CDR2 YFSETQ. The CDR3 coding sequence is TGCGCCAGCAGCTTGGACGGGGGGCACTCCTACGAGCAGTACTTC. The encoded protein is CASSLDGGHSYEQYF. Using reference TRBV5-1 and TRBJ2-7 for the parts outside the CDR3, the full variable domain is KAGVTQTPRYLIKTRGQQVTLSCSPISGHRSVSWYQQTPGQGLQFLFEYFSETQRNKGNFPGRFSGRQFSNSRSEMNVSTLELGDSALYLCASSLDGGHSYEQYFGPGTRLTVT.

This clone has at least ten counts. V is TRBV18 and J is TRBJ1-2; TRBD1 aligns across 7 bases. Germline V gene lookup returns CDR1 KGHSH and CDR2 LQKENI. The J segment lost 5 bases and the V segment lost 2 bases, leaving 8 bases of the junction unmatched. The CDR3 consists of 15 residues. For the CDR3, the DNA is TGTGCCAGCTCACCAGGAACAGGGGAACATTATGGCTACACCTTC. Its protein product is CASSPGTGEHYGYTF.